Listed below are T cell receptor beta chains from one sample, sequenced in a study of breast tumors, draining lymph nodes, adjacent tissues. TCRdb called the multiplex PCR reads again in MiXCR, with one record for every CDR3 protein. The table includes hundreds of thousands of distinct CDR3 sequences, roughly 32% detected once. The specimen was axillary lymph node tissue. Receptors originate from a female donor with breast cancer. Some clones in this sample may be carry-over from other donors' samples. Both conserved end residues are part of each CDR3. A D gene is named only where the DNA matches it firmly. Clone size is stated in some rows and not others, as once, few, many or a class when expanded.

clone size | J gene | V gene | D gene | CDR3 DNA | CDR3 protein
many | TRBJ2-3 | TRBV19 | . | TGTGCCAGTAGTAAAAAAGACGGGACTCCTAGCACAGATACGCAGTATTTT | CASSKKDGTPSTDTQYF
. | TRBJ2-5 | TRBV5-1 | . | TGCGCCAGCAGCTTGGTAAGGGGGAGGGCGGGGGAGACCCAGTACTTC | CASSLVRGRAGETQYF
many | TRBJ1-2 | TRBV5-5 | . | TGTGCCAGCAGCTTGTTGCAGGGCTACTATGGCTACACCTTC | CASSLLQGYYGYTF
many | TRBJ2-2 | TRBV4-3 | . | TGCGCCAGCAGCCACGCATCAGGGTCGAACACCGGGGAGCTGTTTTTT | CASSHASGSNTGELFF
. | TRBJ1-5 | TRBV9 | TRBD1 | TGTGCCCTGCTGACAGGGGGCGATCAGCCCCAGCATTTT | CALLTGGDQPQHF
many | TRBJ2-3 | TRBV15 | TRBD2 | TGTGCCACCAGCAGTCTTAGCGGGAGCGCCGATACGCAGTATTTT | CATSSLSGSADTQYF
. | TRBJ2-3 | TRBV9 | . | TGTGCCAGCAGCGATTGGGAGATCGAGTATTTT | CASSDWEIEYF
many | TRBJ2-7 | TRBV3-1 | . | TGTGCCAGCAGCTACCGCGGATCCTTCTCCTACGAGCAGTACTTC | CASSYRGSFSYEQYF
. | TRBJ1-1 | TRBV30 | . | TGTGCCTGGAGTGTACGGGGGGGTGAAGCTTTCTTT | CAWSVRGGEAFF
. | TRBJ1-1 | TRBV20-1 | . | TGCAGTGCTAGAGATCTCCCAGGGGCAGTGAACACTGAAGCTTTCTTT | CSARDLPGAVNTEAFF
. | TRBJ2-3 | TRBV20-1 | . | TGCAGTGCTAGAGATAGTGCTAGCCCACGAACAGATACGCAGTATTTT | CSARDSASPRTDTQYF
. | TRBJ2-4 | TRBV30 | . | TGTGCCTGGATCGGGGCAGGGAAGGACATTCAGTACTTC | CAWIGAGKDIQYF
. | TRBJ2-3 | TRBV7-6 | . | TGTGCCAGCAGCTTAGTCGGGGAGAGGCAGTATTTT | CASSLVGERQYF
few | TRBJ2-3 | TRBV3-1 | TRBD2 | TGTGCCAGCAGCCAAGACCGCGGGAGGGCCCCTAGCACAGATACGCAGTATTTT | CASSQDRGRAPSTDTQYF
many | TRBJ1-5 | TRBV6-1 | TRBD1 | TGTGCCAGCACTGACAGGGGAGGTCAGCCCCAGCATTTT | CASTDRGGQPQHF
many | TRBJ2-1 | TRBV19 | . | TGTGCCAGTAACCACCAGAGCCCCCTTAGAAATGAGCAGTTCTTC | CASNHQSPLRNEQFF
. | TRBJ1-5 | TRBV5-1 | . | TGCGCCAGCAGCTCCCGACCAGGCGACAATCAGCCCCAGCATTTT | CASSSRPGDNQPQHF
few | TRBJ1-1 | TRBV6-1 | . | TGTGCCAGCAGTCCATCGACAGGTAGCTTCCTGGCTTTTTTT | CASSPSTGSFLAFF
. | TRBJ1-2 | TRBV2 | TRBD1 | TGTGCCAGCAGTGGGACAGGGGGCTTGGATGGCTACACCTTC | CASSGTGGLDGYTF
. | TRBJ2-3 | TRBV20-1 | TRBD1 | TGCAGACGGGACAGGGGGCGCACAGATACGCAGTATTTT | CRRDRGRTDTQYF
. | TRBJ2-3 | TRBV29-1 | TRBD2 | TGCAGCGTTGGAGCGGGAGTGGCAGATACGCAGTATTTT | CSVGAGVADTQYF
many | TRBJ2-7 | TRBV6-1 | TRBD2 | TGTGCCAGCAGTGAACCGGTATTCGGGGGGTACGAGCAGTACTTC | CASSEPVFGGYEQYF
. | TRBJ2-7 | TRBV24-1 | . | TGTGCCGTGCCGGGTCCCGTGGGGGAGCAGTACTTC | CAVPGPVGEQYF
once | TRBJ2-7 | TRBV28 | . | TGTGTCAGCAGTTTATCGTGGCAGGCCGTTACCGAGCAGTACTTC | CVSSLSWQAVTEQYF
. | TRBJ2-1 | TRBV20-1 | . | TGCAGTGCTAGAGCCCCTGACAGACTCTCCTACAATGAGCAGTTCTTC | CSARAPDRLSYNEQFF
many | TRBJ1-2 | TRBV20-1 | TRBD1 | TGCAGTGCTAGAACCCGGGACAGGGGGCTTGGAAACTATGGCTACACCTTC | CSARTRDRGLGNYGYTF
many | TRBJ2-7 | TRBV9 | TRBD1 | TGTGCCAGCAGTGTAGGGGGACAGTCCTACGAGCAGTACTTC | CASSVGGQSYEQYF
many | TRBJ1-1 | TRBV5-1 | . | TGCGCCAGCAGCTTGGACGGCAGAACGAACACTGAAGCTTTCTTT | CASSLDGRTNTEAFF
. | TRBJ1-4 | TRBV12-3/TRBV12-4 | . | TGTGCCAGCAGTTTAAGGGGGTTTCAAGAAAAACTGTTTTTT | CASSLRGFQEKLFF
many | TRBJ2-1 | TRBV9 | TRBD2 | TGTGCCAGCAGCGTAGAGGGTAGAGCGGGAGGTCCTTACAATGAGCAGTTCTTC | CASSVEGRAGGPYNEQFF
. | TRBJ1-6 | TRBV20-1 | . | TGCAGTGCTAGCGCAGAGCGAGGGGTTAGCAATTCACCCCTCCACTTT | CSASAERGVSNSPLHF
many | TRBJ2-6 | TRBV5-8 | . | TGTGCCAGCAGCTTTGAGGGGAGGAGAGGGGCCAACGTCCTGACTTTC | CASSFEGRRGANVLTF
. | TRBJ2-1 | TRBV27 | . | TGTGCCAGCAGTTTGCTTGATAATACAGGGGAGCAGTTCTTC | CASSLLDNTGEQFF
many | TRBJ2-2 | TRBV20-1 | TRBD2 | TGCAGTGCTAGAGCTAGCGGGAGTGGCACCGGGGAGCTGTTTTTT | CSARASGSGTGELFF
many | TRBJ2-3 | TRBV10-3 | . | TGTGCCATCAGAGGGGGGGATACGCAGTATTTT | CAIRGGDTQYF
. | TRBJ2-3 | TRBV14 | . | TGTGCCAGCAGCCACCTCGGGACAATCGGAGGAAACACAGATACGCAGTATTTT | CASSHLGTIGGNTDTQYF
many | TRBJ2-3 | TRBV12-3/TRBV12-4 | TRBD2 | TGTGCACTCCGAGCGGGGGGTTCGCAGTATTTT | CALRAGGSQYF
many | TRBJ2-5 | TRBV18 | . | TGTGCCAGCTCACTAGTTAACCAAGAGACCCAGTACTTC | CASSLVNQETQYF
many | TRBJ2-3 | TRBV11-1 | TRBD2 | TGTGCCAGCAGCGATCGGACTAGCGGGAGGGCCTATACGCAGTATTTT | CASSDRTSGRAYTQYF
. | TRBJ2-5 | TRBV7-9 | TRBD1 | TGTGCCAGCAGCTACGGGACAGGGGAGACCCAGTACTTC | CASSYGTGETQYF
many | TRBJ2-5 | TRBV7-2 | . | TGTGCCAGCAGAAAAGACTACGCCCAAGAGACCCAGTACTTC | CASRKDYAQETQYF
. | TRBJ1-1 | TRBV18 | . | TGTGCCAGCTCACCACCAGCAGGGACAGCTTTCTTT | CASSPPAGTAFF
many | TRBJ2-3 | TRBV7-8 | TRBD2 | TGTGCCAGCAGCTTAACTGGACTGGATCTAGCGGGCACAGATACGCAGTATTTT | CASSLTGLDLAGTDTQYF
many | TRBJ2-5 | TRBV20-1 | . | TGCAGTGCTTTCGGGACAAAAGAGACCCAGTACTTC | CSAFGTKETQYF
many | TRBJ2-2 | TRBV7-2 | TRBD1 | TGTGCCAGCAGCTCTCCCGTCGACAGGGGAGTTAACACCGGGGAGCTGTTTTTT | CASSSPVDRGVNTGELFF
many | TRBJ1-4 | TRBV7-3 | TRBD1 | TGTGCCAGCAGCTTAAAACGAATTGGCAGGGGGCATGAAAAACTGTTTTTT | CASSLKRIGRGHEKLFF
. | TRBJ2-5 | TRBV24-1 | . | TGTGCCACCAGTGAGACCACTGGGGTGGGGAAGACCCAGTACTTC | CATSETTGVGKTQYF
many | TRBJ2-4 | TRBV5-1 | TRBD2 | TGCGCCAGCAGCTGGAATAGCGGGAGCAAAAACATTCAGTACTTC | CASSWNSGSKNIQYF
many | TRBJ1-6 | TRBV12-1 | . | TGTGCCAGCAGCTTTGAGGGAGTAGGGTATAATTCACCCCTCCACTTT | CASSFEGVGYNSPLHF
many | TRBJ2-5 | TRBV29-1 | TRBD2 | TGCAGCGTCCGGCGACTAGCGGGGATCGAGACCCAGTACTTC | CSVRRLAGIETQYF
many | TRBJ1-5 | TRBV18 | TRBD1 | TGTGCCAGCTCACTTCAGGGGGCTCGGGACAATCAGCCCCAGCATTTT | CASSLQGARDNQPQHF
many | TRBJ2-7 | TRBV7-2 | . | TGTGCCAGCAGCTTAGGGACTCGGAACTACGAGCAGTACTTC | CASSLGTRNYEQYF
many | TRBJ1-4 | TRBV24-1 | . | TGTGCCACGCTTATAGTGGTGTCTAATGAAAAACTGTTTTTT | CATLIVVSNEKLFF
many | TRBJ2-3 | TRBV5-1 | . | TGCGCCAGCAGCTTGTCTTCGGGATCCACAGATACGCAGTATTTT | CASSLSSGSTDTQYF
many | TRBJ1-6 | TRBV2 | . | TGTGCCAGCAGTGAAAGAGGGGCTACGAGTTCACCCCTCCACTTT | CASSERGATSSPLHF
many | TRBJ2-1 | TRBV29-1 | . | TGCAGCGTTGTACCCCTCCCTAACAATGAGCAGTTCTTC | CSVVPLPNNEQFF
. | TRBJ2-5 | TRBV7-2 | . | TGTGCCAGCAGCTCATCACTCACACAATACTTC | CASSSSLTQYF
. | TRBJ2-6 | TRBV12-3/TRBV12-4 | . | TGTGCCAGCAGGCCCCACACCGGGGCCAACGTCCTGACTTTC | CASRPHTGANVLTF
many | TRBJ1-1 | TRBV14 | . | TGTGCCAGCAGCCCGGGACAACGGCGTGGGGCTTTCTTT | CASSPGQRRGAFF